This entry describes one T cell receptor beta chain. Antigen specificity is unknown. Assay: immunoSEQ multiplex PCR; the TCRdb copy retains only in-frame clones and omits some. The table lists 65,000 to 70,000 clones, about 90% of them singletons, with roughly 7.4% in the top ten. The data stem from a study of T cell responses to AZD1222 COVID-19 vaccine. Whole-study findings and limits: Spike-specific TCR repertoires showed rising breadth and depth after two AZD1222 doses. White British people made up most donors, females outnumbered males, and clonal diversity was possibly underestimated. No repertoire was sampled before or during the peak T cell response, only after it.

The germline V gene has CDR1 MNHEY and CDR2 SVGAGI. CDR3 length equals 15 residues. The V segment lost 6 bases and the J segment 10 bases; nucleotides outside the gene matches: 11. The sample here was peripheral blood, taken on day 0 of AZD1222 vaccination. This chain uses TRBV6-5 with TRBJ1-6; 8 positions match TRBD1. The sequence was collected from an adult in good health. The CDR3 sequence is CASRLQGQARSPLHF. The CDR3 nucleotides read TGTGCCAGCAGACTACAGGGACAGGCAAGGTCACCCCTCCACTTT.